This TCR beta chain was identified in a study of blood T cell repertoires in COVID-19. In the study overall: Samples representing acute and convalescent COVID-19 were sourced from the United States, Italy and Spain. T cells, B-cell-depleted T cells, or PBMCs provided the cDNA or gDNA that served as material.

Study processing details: The assay estimated nucleated cells by amplifying reference gene primers. This table comes from immunoSEQ multiplex PCR, and its TCRdb copy is limited to in-frame clones, with some not included. V, J and clone size were drawn from that table, and D and trimming were deduced from the DNA. The top ten hold approximately 6.7% of the sample, which has around 200,000 clones, roughly nine tenths seen once. CDR1 is KGHDR, CDR2 SFDVKD, per germline. Trimming removed 3 bases from V and 4 bases from J, with 19 bases in between. The CDR3 sequence is 17 residues long. Specimen: peripheral blood. This TCR came from a man aged 35-49 years with acute or convalescent COVID-19. The gene calls are TRBV24-1 and TRBJ2-3; the D gene is possibly TRBD2 (6 bases). The CDR3 region is CATSDTTGRRNADTQYF. The DNA of the CDR3 is TGTGCCACCAGTGATACAACGGGGAGGAGGAACGCAGATACGCAGTATTTT.